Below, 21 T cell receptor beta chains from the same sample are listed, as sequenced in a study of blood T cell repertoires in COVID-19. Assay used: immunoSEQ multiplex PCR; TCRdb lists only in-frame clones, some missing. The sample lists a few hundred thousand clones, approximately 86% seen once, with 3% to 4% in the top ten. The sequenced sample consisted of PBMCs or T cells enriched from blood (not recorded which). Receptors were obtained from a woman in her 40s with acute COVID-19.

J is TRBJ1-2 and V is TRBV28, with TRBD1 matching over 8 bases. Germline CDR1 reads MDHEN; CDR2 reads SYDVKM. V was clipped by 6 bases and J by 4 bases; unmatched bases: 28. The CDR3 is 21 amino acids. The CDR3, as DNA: TGTGCCAGCAGCTCTCTGTTGGGTTGGGGACAGGCCCACTTGGGGGGCTATGGCTACACCTTC. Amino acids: CASSSLLGWGQAHLGGYGYTF.

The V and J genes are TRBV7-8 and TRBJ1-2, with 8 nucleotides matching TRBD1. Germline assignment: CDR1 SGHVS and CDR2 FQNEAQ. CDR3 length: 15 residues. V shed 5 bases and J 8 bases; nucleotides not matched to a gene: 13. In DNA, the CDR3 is TGTGCCAGCAGCGGTTCGACAGGGGAAGCGGGGGGCTACACCTTC. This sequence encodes CASSGSTGEAGGYTF.

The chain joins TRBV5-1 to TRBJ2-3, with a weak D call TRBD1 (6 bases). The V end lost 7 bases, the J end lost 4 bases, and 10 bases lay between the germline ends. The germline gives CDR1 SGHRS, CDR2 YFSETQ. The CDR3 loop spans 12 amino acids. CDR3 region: CASRTGSDTQYF. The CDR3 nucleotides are TGCGCCAGCCGAACAGGGTCAGATACGCAGTATTTT. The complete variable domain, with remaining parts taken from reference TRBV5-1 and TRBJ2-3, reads KAGVTQTPRYLIKTRGQQVTLSCSPISGHRSVSWYQQTPGQGLQFLFEYFSETQRNKGNFPGRFSGRQFSNSRSEMNVSTLELGDSALYLCASRTGSDTQYFGPGTRLTVL.

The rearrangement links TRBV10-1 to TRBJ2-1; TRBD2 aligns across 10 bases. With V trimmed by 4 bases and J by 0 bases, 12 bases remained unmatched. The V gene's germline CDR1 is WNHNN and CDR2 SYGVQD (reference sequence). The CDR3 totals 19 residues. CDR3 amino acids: CASSGSSGRPPSSYNEQFF. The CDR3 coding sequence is TGCGCCAGCAGTGGTAGTAGCGGGAGGCCTCCAAGCTCCTACAATGAGCAGTTCTTC.

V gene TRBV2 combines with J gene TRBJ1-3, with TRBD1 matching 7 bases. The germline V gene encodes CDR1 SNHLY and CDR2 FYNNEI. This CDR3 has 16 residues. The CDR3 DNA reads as TGTGCGACAAGGCGAGGACAGGCAGTCTCTGGAAACACCATATATTTT. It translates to CATRRGQAVSGNTIYF.

CDR3 protein: CASWVGGGVGRTNYGYTF. The CDR3 DNA follows: TGTGCCAGCTGGGTCGGAGGGGGGGTCGGTCGGACTAACTATGGCTACACCTTC. The chain links TRBV2 to TRBJ1-2; a weak D match, TRBD1 (6 bases). The CDR3 is 18 amino acids. V was clipped by 8 bases and J by 0 bases, with 25 bases between them. Germline loops: CDR1 SNHLY, CDR2 FYNNEI.

The CDR3: CAWTRGRYGYTF. The CDR3, as DNA: TGTGCCTGGACCCGGGGTCGGTATGGCTACACCTTC. The rearrangement joins TRBV30 to TRBJ1-2; D remains unclear. The germline V gene encodes CDR1 GTSNPN and CDR2 SVGIG (reference sequence). V dropped 4 bases and J dropped 5 bases, with 11 bases sitting between them. The CDR3 covers 12 residues.

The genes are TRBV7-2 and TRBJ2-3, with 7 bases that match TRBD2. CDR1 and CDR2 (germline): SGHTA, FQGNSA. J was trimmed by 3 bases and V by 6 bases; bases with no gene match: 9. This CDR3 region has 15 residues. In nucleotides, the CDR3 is TGTGCCAGCAGAACGGGAGGTTTTAGGACAGATACGCAGTATTTT. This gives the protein CASRTGGFRTDTQYF.

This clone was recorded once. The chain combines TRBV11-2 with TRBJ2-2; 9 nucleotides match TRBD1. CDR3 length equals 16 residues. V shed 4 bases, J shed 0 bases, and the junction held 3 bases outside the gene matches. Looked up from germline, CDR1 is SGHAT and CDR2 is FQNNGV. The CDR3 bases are TGTGCCAGCAGCTCGAGACAGGGGGCGAACACCGGGGAGCTGTTTTTT. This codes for CASSSRQGANTGELFF.

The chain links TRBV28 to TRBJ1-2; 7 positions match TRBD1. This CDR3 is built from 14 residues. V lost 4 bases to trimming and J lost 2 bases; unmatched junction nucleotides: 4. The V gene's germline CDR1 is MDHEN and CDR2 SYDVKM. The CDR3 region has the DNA TGTGCCAGCAGTTGGAGGACAGGAAACTATGGCTACACCTTC. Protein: CASSWRTGNYGYTF.

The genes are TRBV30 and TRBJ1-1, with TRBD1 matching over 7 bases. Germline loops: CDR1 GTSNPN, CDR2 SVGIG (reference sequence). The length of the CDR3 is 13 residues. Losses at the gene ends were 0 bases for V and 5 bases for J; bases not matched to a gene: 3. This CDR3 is CAWSVKGATEAFF. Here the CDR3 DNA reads TGTGCCTGGAGTGTAAAGGGGGCAACTGAAGCTTTCTTT.

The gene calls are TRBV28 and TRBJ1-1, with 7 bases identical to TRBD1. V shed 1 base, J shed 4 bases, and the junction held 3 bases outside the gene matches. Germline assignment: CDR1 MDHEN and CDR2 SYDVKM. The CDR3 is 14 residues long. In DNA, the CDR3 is TGTGCCAGCAGTTTATTTACAGGGGCCACTGAAGCTTTCTTT. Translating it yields CASSLFTGATEAFF. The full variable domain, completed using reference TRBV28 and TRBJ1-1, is DVKVTQSSRYLVKRTGEKVFLECVQDMDHENMFWYRQDPGLGLRLIYFSYDVKMKEKGDIPEGYSVSREKKERFSLILESASTNQTSMYLCASSLFTGATEAFFGQGTRLTVV.

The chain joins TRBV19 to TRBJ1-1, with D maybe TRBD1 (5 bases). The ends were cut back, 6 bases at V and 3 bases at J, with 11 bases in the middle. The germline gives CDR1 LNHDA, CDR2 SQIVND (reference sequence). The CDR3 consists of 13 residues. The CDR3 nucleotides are TGTGCCAGTAGCGACAGTTACGACACTGAAGCTTTCTTT. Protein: CASSDSYDTEAFF.

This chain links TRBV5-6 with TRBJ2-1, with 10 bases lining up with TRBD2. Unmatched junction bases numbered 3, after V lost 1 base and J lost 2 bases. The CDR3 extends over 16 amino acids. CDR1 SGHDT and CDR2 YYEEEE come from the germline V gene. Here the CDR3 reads CASSLLAGDPYNEQFF. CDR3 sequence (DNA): TGTGCCAGCAGCTTGCTAGCGGGAGACCCCTACAATGAGCAGTTCTTC.

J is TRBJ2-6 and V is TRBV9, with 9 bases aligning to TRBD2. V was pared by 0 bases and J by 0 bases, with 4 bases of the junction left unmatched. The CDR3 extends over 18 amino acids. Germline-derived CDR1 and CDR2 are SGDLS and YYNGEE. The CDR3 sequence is CASSVGLAGSSGANVLTF. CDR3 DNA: TGTGCCAGCAGCGTAGGGCTAGCGGGGAGCTCTGGGGCCAACGTCCTGACTTTC.

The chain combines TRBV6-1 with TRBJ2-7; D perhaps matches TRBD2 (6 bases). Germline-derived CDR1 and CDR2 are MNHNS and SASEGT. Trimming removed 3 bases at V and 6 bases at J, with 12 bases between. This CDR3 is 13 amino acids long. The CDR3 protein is CASSDSLALEQYF. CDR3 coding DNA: TGTGCCAGCAGTGATTCGCTAGCGCTCGAGCAGTACTTC.

CDR3 DNA: TGTGCCAGCACATCCGGGCAGGGGGCGAACACCGGGGAGCTGTTTTTT. Its translation: CASTSGQGANTGELFF. The chain links TRBV7-2 to TRBJ2-2; 7 bases line up with TRBD1. CDR1 is SGHTA and CDR2 is FQGNSA in the germline V gene. This CDR3 is 16 amino acids long. The J segment lost 0 bases and the V segment lost 7 bases, leaving 8 bases of the junction unmatched.

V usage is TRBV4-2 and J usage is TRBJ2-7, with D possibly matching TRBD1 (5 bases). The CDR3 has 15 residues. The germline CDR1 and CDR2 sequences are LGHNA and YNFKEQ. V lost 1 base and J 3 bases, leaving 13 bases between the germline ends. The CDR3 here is CASSQAGQGDYEQYF. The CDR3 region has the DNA TGTGCCAGCAGCCAAGCGGGCCAGGGTGACTACGAGCAGTACTTC.

The CDR3 is CASSLDRGLNEQFF. In DNA form, the CDR3 reads TGTGCCAGCAGTCTCGACAGGGGGCTCAATGAGCAGTTCTTC. The J gene is TRBJ2-1, the V gene TRBV27, with TRBD1 matching over 10 bases. Germline V gene sequence: CDR1 MNHEY, CDR2 SMNVEV (reference sequence). CDR3 length: 14 amino acids. The V gene end was trimmed by 5 bases and the J gene end by 6 bases; junction bases not matched to a gene: 4.

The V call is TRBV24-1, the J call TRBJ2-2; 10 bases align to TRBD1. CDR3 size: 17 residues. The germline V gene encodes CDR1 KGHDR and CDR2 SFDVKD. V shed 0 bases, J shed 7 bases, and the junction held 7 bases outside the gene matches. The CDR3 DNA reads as TGTGCCACCAGTGATTTGCGGACAGGGGGAGGAGGCGGGGAGCTGTTTTTT. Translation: CATSDLRTGGGGGELFF.

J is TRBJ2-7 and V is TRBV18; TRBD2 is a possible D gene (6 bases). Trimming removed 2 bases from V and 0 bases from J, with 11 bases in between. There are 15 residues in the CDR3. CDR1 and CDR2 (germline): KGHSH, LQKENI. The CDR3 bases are TGTGCCAGCTCACCATGGGCGGGACCCTCCTACGAGCAGTACTTC. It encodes CASSPWAGPSYEQYF. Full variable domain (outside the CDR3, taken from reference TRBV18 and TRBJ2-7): NAGVMQNPRHLVRRRGQEARLRCSPMKGHSHVYWYRQLPEEGLKFMVYLQKENIIDESGMPKERFSAEFPKEGPSILRIQQVVRGDSAAYFCASSPWAGPSYEQYFGPGTRLTVT.